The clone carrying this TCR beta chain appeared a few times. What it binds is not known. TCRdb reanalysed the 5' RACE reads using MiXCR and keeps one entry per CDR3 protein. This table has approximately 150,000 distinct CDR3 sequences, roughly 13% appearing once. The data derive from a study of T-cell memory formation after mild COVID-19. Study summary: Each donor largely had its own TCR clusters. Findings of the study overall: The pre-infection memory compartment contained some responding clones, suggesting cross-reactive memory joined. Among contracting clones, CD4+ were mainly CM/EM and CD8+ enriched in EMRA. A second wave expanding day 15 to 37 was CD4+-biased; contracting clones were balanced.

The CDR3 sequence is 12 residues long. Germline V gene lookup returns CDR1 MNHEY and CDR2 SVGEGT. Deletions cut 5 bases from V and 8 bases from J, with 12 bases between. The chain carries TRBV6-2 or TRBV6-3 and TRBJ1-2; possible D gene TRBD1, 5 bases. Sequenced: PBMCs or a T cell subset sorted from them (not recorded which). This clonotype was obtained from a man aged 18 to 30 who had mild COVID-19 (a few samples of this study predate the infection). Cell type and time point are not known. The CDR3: CASSGPAGGYTF. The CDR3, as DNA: TGTGCCAGCAGTGGTCCAGCAGGGGGCTACACCTTC.